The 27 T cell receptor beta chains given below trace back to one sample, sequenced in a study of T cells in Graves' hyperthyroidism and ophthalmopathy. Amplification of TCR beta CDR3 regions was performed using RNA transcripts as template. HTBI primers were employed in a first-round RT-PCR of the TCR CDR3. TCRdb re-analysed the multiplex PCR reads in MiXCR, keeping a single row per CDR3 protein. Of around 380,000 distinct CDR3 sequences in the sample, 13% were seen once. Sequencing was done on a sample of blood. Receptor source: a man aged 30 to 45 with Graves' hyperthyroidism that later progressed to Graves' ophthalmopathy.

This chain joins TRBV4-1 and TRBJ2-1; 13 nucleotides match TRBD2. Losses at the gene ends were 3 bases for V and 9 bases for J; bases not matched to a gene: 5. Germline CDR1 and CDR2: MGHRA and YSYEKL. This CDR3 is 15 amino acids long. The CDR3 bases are TGCGCCAGCAGCCAGGGACTAGCGGGGTCCGGTGAGCAGTTCTTC. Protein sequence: CASSQGLAGSGEQFF.

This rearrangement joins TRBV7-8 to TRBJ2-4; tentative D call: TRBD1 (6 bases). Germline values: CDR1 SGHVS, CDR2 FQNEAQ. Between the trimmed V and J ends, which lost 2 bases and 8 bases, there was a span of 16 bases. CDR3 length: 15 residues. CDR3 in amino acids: CASSLNTGPRDIQYF. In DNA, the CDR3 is TGTGCCAGCAGCTTAAACACAGGGCCCCGGGACATTCAGTACTTC.

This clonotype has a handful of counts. CDR3: CASSLAAVTNEKLFF. In nucleotides, the CDR3 is TGTGCCAGCAGCTTAGCGGCAGTAACTAATGAAAAACTGTTTTTT. V and J are TRBV11-3 and TRBJ1-4, with unresolved D. CDR1 SGHNT and CDR2 YENEEA come from the germline V gene. The CDR3 is 15 amino acids. V lost 1 base to trimming and J lost 1 base, with 7 bases between them.

CDR3 sequence: CASSQPTRSLVTDTQYF. The CDR3 nucleotides are TGCGCCAGCAGCCAACCTACGAGGTCACTCGTCACAGATACGCAGTATTTT. The chain carries TRBV4-1 and TRBJ2-3; D is unresolved. This CDR3 has 17 amino acids. Germline CDR1 is MGHRA and CDR2 is YSYEKL. V lost 2 bases and J 2 bases, leaving 17 bases between the germline ends.

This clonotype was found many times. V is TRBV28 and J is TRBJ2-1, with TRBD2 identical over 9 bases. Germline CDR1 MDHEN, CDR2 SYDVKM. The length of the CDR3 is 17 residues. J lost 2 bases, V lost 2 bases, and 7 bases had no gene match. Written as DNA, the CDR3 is TGTGCCAGCAGTTTAGTGCCTACTAGCGGGCCCTACAATGAGCAGTTCTTC. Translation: CASSLVPTSGPYNEQFF.

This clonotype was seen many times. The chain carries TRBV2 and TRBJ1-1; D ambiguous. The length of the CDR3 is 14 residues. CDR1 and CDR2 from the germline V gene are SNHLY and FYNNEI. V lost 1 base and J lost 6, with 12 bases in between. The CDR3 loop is CASSEVVEGPEAFF. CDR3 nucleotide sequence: TGTGCCAGCAGTGAAGTAGTTGAAGGGCCTGAAGCTTTCTTT.

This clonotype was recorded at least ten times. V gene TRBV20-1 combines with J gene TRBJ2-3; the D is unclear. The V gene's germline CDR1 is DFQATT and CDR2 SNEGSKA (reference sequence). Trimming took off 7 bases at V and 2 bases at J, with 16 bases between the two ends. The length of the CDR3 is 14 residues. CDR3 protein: CSGVTIPLTDTQYF. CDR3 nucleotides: TGCAGTGGGGTGACGATACCCCTCACAGATACGCAGTATTTT.

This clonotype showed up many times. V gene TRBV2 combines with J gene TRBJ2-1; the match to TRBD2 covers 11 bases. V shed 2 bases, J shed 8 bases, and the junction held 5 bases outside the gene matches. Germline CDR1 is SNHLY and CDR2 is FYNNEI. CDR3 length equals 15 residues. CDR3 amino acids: CASSELSGGADEQFF. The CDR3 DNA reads TGTGCCAGCAGTGAACTTAGCGGGGGGGCTGATGAGCAGTTCTTC.

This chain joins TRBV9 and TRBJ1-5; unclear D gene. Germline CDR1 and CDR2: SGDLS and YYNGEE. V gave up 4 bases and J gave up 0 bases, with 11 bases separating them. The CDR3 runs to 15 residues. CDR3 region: CASSREGYSNQPQHF. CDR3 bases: TGTGCCAGCAGCAGGGAGGGATATAGCAATCAGCCCCAGCATTTT.

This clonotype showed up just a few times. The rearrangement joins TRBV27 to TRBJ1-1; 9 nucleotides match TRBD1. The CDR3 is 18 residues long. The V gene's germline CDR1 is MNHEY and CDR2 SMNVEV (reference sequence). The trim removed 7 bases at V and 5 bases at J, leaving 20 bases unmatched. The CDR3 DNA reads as TGTGCCAGCAAACCGATATCCGTAAACTACAGGGGGCAGACTGAAGCTTTCTTT. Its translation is CASKPISVNYRGQTEAFF.

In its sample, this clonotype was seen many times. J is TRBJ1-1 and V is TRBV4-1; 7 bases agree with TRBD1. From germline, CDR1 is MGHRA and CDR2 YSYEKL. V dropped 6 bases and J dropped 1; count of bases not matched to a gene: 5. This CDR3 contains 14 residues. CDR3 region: CASRRTGANTEAFF. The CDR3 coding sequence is TGCGCCAGCAGACGCACAGGGGCGAACACTGAAGCTTTCTTT.

CDR3: CASSTLTSGTDTQYF. The CDR3, as DNA: TGTGCCAGCAGTACCCTGACTAGCGGCACAGATACGCAGTATTTT. The chain has TRBV28 and TRBJ2-3, with 8 nucleotides matching TRBD2. Trimming removed 5 bases from V and 1 base from J; junction bases left unmatched: 5. This CDR3 is built from 15 residues. Germline CDR1 and CDR2: MDHEN and SYDVKM.

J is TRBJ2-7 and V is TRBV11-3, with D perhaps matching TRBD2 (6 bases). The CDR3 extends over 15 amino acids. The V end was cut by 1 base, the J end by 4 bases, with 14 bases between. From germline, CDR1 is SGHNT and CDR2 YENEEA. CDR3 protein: CASSLAPGVIYEQYF. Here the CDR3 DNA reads TGTGCCAGCAGCTTAGCCCCGGGGGTAATTTACGAGCAGTACTTC. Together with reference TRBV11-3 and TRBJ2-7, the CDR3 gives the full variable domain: EAGVVQSPRYKIIEKKQPVAFWCNPISGHNTLYWYLQNLGQGPELLIRYENEEAVDDSQLPKDRFSAERLKGVDSTLKIQPAELGDSAVYLCASSLAPGVIYEQYFGPGTRLTVT.

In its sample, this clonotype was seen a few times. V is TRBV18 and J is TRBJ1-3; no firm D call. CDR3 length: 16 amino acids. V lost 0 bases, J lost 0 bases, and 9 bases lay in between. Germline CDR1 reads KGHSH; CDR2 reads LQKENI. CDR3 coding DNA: TGTGCCAGCTCACCACCGAACAGTGCCTCTGGAAACACCATATATTTT. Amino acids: CASSPPNSASGNTIYF.

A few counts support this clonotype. The CDR3 region has the DNA TGTGCCAGCAGTGAACTGCAGGGTGGGTATGGCTACACCTTC. Protein: CASSELQGGYGYTF. The chain couples TRBV2 to TRBJ1-2; tentative D call: TRBD1 (5 bases). The CDR3 extends over 14 amino acids. CDR1 is SNHLY, CDR2 FYNNEI, per germline. Trimming left V 2 bases short and J 5 bases short, with 12 bases between.

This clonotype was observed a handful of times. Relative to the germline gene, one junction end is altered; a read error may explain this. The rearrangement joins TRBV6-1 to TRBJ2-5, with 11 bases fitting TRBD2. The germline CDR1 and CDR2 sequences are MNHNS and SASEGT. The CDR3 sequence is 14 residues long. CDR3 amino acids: CAGSSGGAGETQYF. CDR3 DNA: TGTGCCGGCAGTAGCGGGGGGGCGGGGGAGACCCAGTACTTC.

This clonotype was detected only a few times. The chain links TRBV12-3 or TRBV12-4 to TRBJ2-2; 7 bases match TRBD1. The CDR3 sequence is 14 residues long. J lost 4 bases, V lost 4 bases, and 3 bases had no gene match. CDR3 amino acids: CASSSTGPTGELFF. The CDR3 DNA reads TGTGCCAGCAGTTCGACAGGGCCCACCGGGGAGCTGTTTTTT.

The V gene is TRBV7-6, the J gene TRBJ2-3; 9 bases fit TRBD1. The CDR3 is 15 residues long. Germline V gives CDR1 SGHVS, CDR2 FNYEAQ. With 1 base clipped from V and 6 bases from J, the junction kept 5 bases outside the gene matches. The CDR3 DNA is TGTGCCAGCAGCTTAGGGGACAGGGCGTTCGATACGCAGTATTTT. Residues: CASSLGDRAFDTQYF.

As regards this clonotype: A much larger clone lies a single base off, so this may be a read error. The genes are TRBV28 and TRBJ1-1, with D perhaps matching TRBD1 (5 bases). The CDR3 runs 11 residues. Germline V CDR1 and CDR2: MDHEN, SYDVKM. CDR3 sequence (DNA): TGTGCCGGCAGTTTACAGGCTGAAGCTTTCTTT. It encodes CAGSLQAEAFF.

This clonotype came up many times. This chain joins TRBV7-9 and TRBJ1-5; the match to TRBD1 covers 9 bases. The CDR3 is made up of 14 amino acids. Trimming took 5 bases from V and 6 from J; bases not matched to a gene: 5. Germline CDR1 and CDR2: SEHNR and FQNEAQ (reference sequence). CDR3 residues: CASSDTGGGQPQHF. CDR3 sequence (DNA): TGTGCCAGCAGCGATACAGGGGGCGGTCAGCCCCAGCATTTT.

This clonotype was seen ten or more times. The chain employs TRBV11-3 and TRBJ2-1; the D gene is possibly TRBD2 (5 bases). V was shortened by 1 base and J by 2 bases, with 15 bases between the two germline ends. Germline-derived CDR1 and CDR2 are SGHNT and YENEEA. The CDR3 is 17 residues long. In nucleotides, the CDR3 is TGTGCCAGCAGCTTAGGGCTAGCAAAGAGCCCCTACAATGAGCAGTTCTTC. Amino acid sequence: CASSLGLAKSPYNEQFF.

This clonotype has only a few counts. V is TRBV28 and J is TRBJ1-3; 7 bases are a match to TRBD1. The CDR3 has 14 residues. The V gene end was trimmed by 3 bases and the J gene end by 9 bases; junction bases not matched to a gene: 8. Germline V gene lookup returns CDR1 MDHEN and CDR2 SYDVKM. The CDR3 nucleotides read TGTGCCAGCAGTTTCCAGGACAGGCCTGGCACCATATATTTT. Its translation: CASSFQDRPGTIYF.

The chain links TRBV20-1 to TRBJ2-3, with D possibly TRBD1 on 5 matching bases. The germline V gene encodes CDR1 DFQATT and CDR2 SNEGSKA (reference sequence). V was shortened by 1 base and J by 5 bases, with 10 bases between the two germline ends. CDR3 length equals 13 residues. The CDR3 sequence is CSARVGAVDTQYF. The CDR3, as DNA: TGCAGTGCTAGAGTAGGGGCTGTAGATACGCAGTATTTT.

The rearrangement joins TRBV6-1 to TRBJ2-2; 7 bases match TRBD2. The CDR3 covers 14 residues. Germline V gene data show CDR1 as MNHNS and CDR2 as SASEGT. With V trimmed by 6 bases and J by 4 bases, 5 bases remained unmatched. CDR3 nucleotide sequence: TGTGCCAGCAGCTGGCGGGGGACCACCGGGGAGCTGTTTTTT. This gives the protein CASSWRGTTGELFF.

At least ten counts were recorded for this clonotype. This CDR3 is CASSGLAGMYNEQFF. CDR3 bases: TGTGCCAGCAGTGGACTAGCGGGGATGTACAATGAGCAGTTCTTC. V usage is TRBV6-1 and J usage is TRBJ2-1; TRBD2 aligns across 11 bases. CDR3 length: 15 amino acids. Germline V CDR1 and CDR2: MNHNS, SASEGT. Trimming cost V 4 bases and J 4 bases; bases outside gene matches: 3.

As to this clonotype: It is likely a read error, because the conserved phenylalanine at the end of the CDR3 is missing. In DNA, the CDR3 is TGTGCCAGCAGCGAGAGGGGTGCCGGGGAGCTGTTTTCT. Amino acid sequence: CASSERGAGELFS. The V and J genes are TRBV2 and TRBJ2-2, with D tentatively TRBD1 or TRBD2 (5 bases each). Germline V gene sequence: CDR1 SNHLY, CDR2 FYNNEI. The CDR3 sequence is 13 residues long. Trimming cost V 6 bases and J 6 bases, with 11 bases left between them.

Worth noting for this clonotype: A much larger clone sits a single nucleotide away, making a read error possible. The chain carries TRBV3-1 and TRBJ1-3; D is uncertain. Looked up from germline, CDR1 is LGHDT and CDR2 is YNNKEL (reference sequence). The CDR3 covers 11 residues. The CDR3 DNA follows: TGTGCCAGCAGCCAAGATTACGTCCAACATTTT. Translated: CASSQDYVQHF.